These T cell receptor beta chains were read from a single sample in a study of T cells in localized non-small cell lung cancer. The protocol was immunoSEQ multiplex PCR, while the TCRdb copy is restricted to in-frame clones and leaves out a portion. The data hold over 55,000 clones, with around 90% observed a single time. Sample: peripheral blood, taken before any cancer treatment. These receptors came from a woman aged 35 to 69 with stage I lung adenocarcinoma. The CDR3 runs from the conserved cysteine through the conserved F or W. Fields, in order: D gene, V gene, J gene, clone size, CDR3 protein, CDR3 DNA. D genes are given only for firm matches. The size field is filled for only some rows; it gives once, few, many or a size class.

.	TRBV27	TRBJ2-5	.	CASSFYGDRDQETQYF	TGTGCCAGCAGTTTCTATGGGGACCGAGACCAAGAGACCCAGTACTTC
.	TRBV6-6	TRBJ1-2	.	CASTTTTNRAPGYTF	TGTGCCAGCACCACCACCACCAACAGGGCACCTGGCTACACCTTC
.	TRBV5-1	TRBJ2-2	.	CASSKMAGGAGTGELFF	TGCGCCAGCAGCAAGATGGCCGGGGGCGCGGGCACCGGGGAGCTGTTTTTT
.	TRBV7-2	TRBJ2-6	.	CASSLERQISGANVLTF	TGTGCCAGCAGCTTGGAAAGGCAGATCTCTGGGGCCAACGTCCTGACTTTC
TRBD2	TRBV6-1	TRBJ2-1	.	CASSDLPQGTSAMSENEQFF	TGTGCCAGCAGTGACCTCCCACAAGGAACTAGCGCCATGTCAGAGAATGAGCAGTTCTTC
TRBD2	TRBV6-1	TRBJ2-7	.	CASSGTSGYEQYF	TGTGCCAGCAGCGGGACTAGTGGATACGAGCAGTACTTC
.	TRBV7-9	TRBJ1-1	.	CASSGITGTPLSAEAFF	TGTGCCAGCAGCGGGATTACCGGGACGCCTCTAAGCGCTGAAGCTTTCTTT
.	TRBV11-1	TRBJ1-1	once	CASSTTRWDAEAFF	TGTGCCAGCAGCACTACCCGTTGGGATGCTGAAGCTTTCTTT
.	TRBV18	TRBJ1-2	once	CASSPGGIEGYTF	TGTGCCAGCTCACCCGGGGGGATAGAGGGCTACACCTTC
TRBD2	TRBV6-5	TRBJ2-7	.	CASSSGTSGGAKQYF	TGTGCCAGCAGTTCCGGGACTAGCGGGGGGGCGAAGCAGTACTTC
.	TRBV5-1	TRBJ2-3	.	CASSPLQAHTDTQYF	TGCGCCAGCAGCCCCCTACAGGCTCACACAGATACGCAGTATTTT
.	TRBV18	TRBJ1-5	.	CASSPGSNQPQHF	TGTGCCAGCTCACCAGGTAGCAATCAGCCCCAGCATTTT
.	TRBV7-2	TRBJ1-5	once	CASSLEGLAERHF	TGTGCCAGCAGCTTAGAAGGTTTGGCAGAGCGACATTTT
.	TRBV28	TRBJ1-4	.	CASSFTLPQKLFF	TGTGCCAGCAGTTTCACACTTCCCCAAAAACTGTTTTTT
TRBD1	TRBV19	TRBJ1-1	.	CASRGQGAMNTEAFF	TGTGCCAGTAGGGGACAGGGGGCCATGAACACTGAAGCTTTCTTT
.	TRBV29-1	TRBJ1-1	few	CSVRWGPNTEAFF	TGCAGCGTGAGGTGGGGTCCGAACACTGAAGCTTTCTTT
.	TRBV13	TRBJ2-3	few	CASSLVESRGTDTQYF	TGTGCCAGCAGCTTAGTGGAGAGCAGGGGTACAGATACGCAGTATTTT
TRBD1	TRBV15	TRBJ2-7	.	CATGTGGYEQYF	TGTGCCACCGGGACAGGGGGGTACGAGCAGTACTTC
.	TRBV29-1	TRBJ1-1	once	CSVRGLADTEAFF	TGCAGCGTGCGTGGCCTGGCGGACACTGAAGCTTTCTTT
TRBD2	TRBV4-2	TRBJ2-3	.	CASTRAGGKTDTQYF	TGTGCCAGCACCCGAGCGGGAGGAAAGACAGATACGCAGTATTTT
TRBD2	TRBV27	TRBJ2-1	once	CASSASLAGGSNEQFF	TGTGCCAGCAGTGCTTCGCTAGCGGGAGGGAGCAATGAGCAGTTCTTC
TRBD2	TRBV7-2	TRBJ2-1	.	CASSLWVGTSGDNEQFF	TGTGCCAGCAGCTTATGGGTCGGGACTAGCGGGGACAATGAGCAGTTCTTC
TRBD1	TRBV19	TRBJ2-1	.	CASSTRTGSDEQFF	TGTGCCAGTAGTACCCGGACAGGGAGCGATGAGCAGTTCTTC
.	TRBV19	TRBJ1-4	.	CASSSGPSGANEKLFF	TGTGCCAGTAGCTCTGGGCCGTCGGGGGCTAATGAAAAACTGTTTTTT
TRBD2	TRBV9	TRBJ2-2	once	CASSVTSGSVAGELFF	TGTGCCAGCAGCGTCACTAGCGGGAGTGTGGCCGGGGAGCTGTTTTTT
.	TRBV6-1	TRBJ2-2	.	CASSGTKRSTGELFF	TGTGCCAGCAGCGGGACAAAGCGAAGCACCGGGGAGCTGTTTTTT
.	TRBV7-9	TRBJ1-2	medium-sized	CASSLLPKDYGYTF	TGTGCCAGCAGCTTACTCCCAAAGGACTATGGCTACACCTTC
.	TRBV6-5	TRBJ1-1	.	CASSRRPGLNTEAFF	TGTGCCAGCAGTAGACGACCGGGTCTGAACACTGAAGCTTTCTTT
TRBD1	TRBV7-3	TRBJ1-1	few	CASSAVGQGDTEAFF	TGTGCCAGCAGCGCAGTGGGACAGGGCGACACTGAAGCTTTCTTT
.	TRBV19	TRBJ1-1	few	CASSYGRNTEAFF	TGTGCCAGTTCCTACGGGCGAAACACTGAAGCTTTCTTT
TRBD1	TRBV25-1	TRBJ2-3	.	CASSRSGTGSADTQYF	TGTGCCAGCAGTCGCTCCGGGACAGGGAGTGCAGATACGCAGTATTTT
.	TRBV18	TRBJ2-2	.	CASSLSSGRGDGELFF	TGTGCCAGCTCACTGAGTTCTGGTCGGGGCGACGGGGAGCTGTTTTTT
TRBD1	TRBV5-1	TRBJ2-6	.	CASKGQSGQEGSGANVLTF	TGCGCCAGCAAGGGTCAGTCGGGACAGGAAGGTTCTGGGGCCAACGTCCTGACTTTC
.	TRBV5-1	TRBJ1-5	.	CASSLGSFNQPQHF	TGCGCCAGCAGCTTGGGCAGTTTCAATCAGCCCCAGCATTTT
.	TRBV6-6	TRBJ2-5	.	CASSYPGLGGQETQYF	TGTGCCAGCAGTTACCCAGGACTGGGGGGCCAAGAGACCCAGTACTTC
.	TRBV28	TRBJ1-1	.	CASSLQGRGVNTEAFF	TGTGCCAGCAGTTTACAGGGGCGCGGTGTGAACACTGAAGCTTTCTTT
.	TRBV7-2	TRBJ1-1	once	CASSFRQATEAFF	TGTGCCAGCAGCTTTCGACAGGCCACTGAAGCTTTCTTT